This passage covers 12 T cell receptor beta chains from one sample sequenced in a study of cytomegalovirus exposure and HLA in healthy donors (dated by TCRdb to the late 2010s). The receptor library was made with the immunoSEQ multiplex PCR assay. The multiplex PCR relied on a mix of 60 forward primers for TCR Vbeta segments and 13 reverse primers for TCR Jbeta segments. Drawn from immuneACCESS, this table holds only the in-frame rearrangements with V and J called that TCRdb kept. Clones are partly lost; checked studies trace under half to an unresolved V gene and leave the rest unexplained. This sample lists 100,000 to 150,000 clones; about four fifths were detected once. The ten biggest clones cover roughly 13% of the sample. Sequencing was done on a sample of PBMCs. The source of these receptors is a woman aged 60-75 years in good health and CMV-seropositive.

This chain joins TRBV6-1 and TRBJ1-5; the D gene is possibly TRBD1 (6 bases). V dropped 6 bases and J dropped 7 bases, with 19 bases sitting between them. This CDR3 spans 15 amino acids. In germline, CDR1 is MNHNS, CDR2 SASEGT. CDR3 in amino acids: CASRPIGGQGQPQHF. CDR3 DNA sequence: TGTGCCAGCAGACCCATAGGTGGGCAGGGGCAGCCCCAGCATTTT.

This clone was observed a single time. This chain's CDR3 is CASSYDRRSDEQFF. DNA for the CDR3: TGTGCCAGCAGTTACGACAGGAGGAGCGATGAGCAGTTCTTC. J is TRBJ2-1 and V is TRBV2, with D possibly being TRBD1 (6 bases). The CDR3 length is 14 residues. The V and J ends lost 5 bases and 8 bases respectively, with 16 bases between them. Germline V gene lookup returns CDR1 SNHLY and CDR2 FYNNEI.

This chain connects TRBV7-2 to TRBJ1-1; D ambiguous. Germline values: CDR1 SGHTA, CDR2 FQGNSA. Trimming cost V 2 bases and J 0 bases, with 13 bases left between them. The CDR3 runs 16 residues. The DNA for the CDR3 is TGTGCCAGCAGCTTAACGGGAGGGATAATGAACACTGAAGCTTTCTTT. Translation: CASSLTGGIMNTEAFF.

The chain recombines TRBV19 with TRBJ1-2; 7 nucleotides agree with TRBD1. Germline V lookup: CDR1 LNHDA, CDR2 SQIVND (reference sequence). J gave up 2 bases and V 9 bases, and 12 bases lay outside the gene matches. The CDR3 consists of 15 residues. In nucleotides, the CDR3 is TGTGCCAGCTCGCTGGGGAGACAGGGAAACTATGGCTACACCTTC. Protein product: CASSLGRQGNYGYTF.

This chain uses TRBV27 with TRBJ1-2; no clear D. The CDR3 is 14 residues long. Trimming cost V 8 bases and J 7 bases, with 20 bases left between them. CDR1 and CDR2 from the germline V gene are MNHEY and SMNVEV (reference sequence). The DNA of the CDR3 is TGTGCCAGCGGCCAAGGAGGAGGCGTCGGTGGCTACACCTTC. It is translated as CASGQGGGVGGYTF.

The rearrangement uses TRBV11-1 and TRBJ1-5, with TRBD1 identical over 10 bases. The CDR3 contains 14 residues. V dropped 5 bases and J dropped 4; count of bases not matched to a gene: 2. Germline CDR1 SGHAT, CDR2 FQDESV (reference sequence). CDR3 nucleotides: TGTGCCAGCAGCCAGGGACAGGGGAATCAGCCCCAGCATTTT. Translated, it gives CASSQGQGNQPQHF.

This rearrangement joins TRBV5-1 to TRBJ2-2, with a weak D call TRBD1 (6 bases). CDR1 SGHRS and CDR2 YFSETQ come from the germline V gene. Deletions cut 2 bases from V and 6 bases from J, with 8 bases between. There are 13 residues in the CDR3. The CDR3 sequence is CASSLQGAGELFF. The CDR3 DNA is TGCGCCAGCAGCTTACAGGGCGCCGGGGAGCTGTTTTTT. Complete variable domain (other parts from reference TRBV5-1 and TRBJ2-2): KAGVTQTPRYLIKTRGQQVTLSCSPISGHRSVSWYQQTPGQGLQFLFEYFSETQRNKGNFPGRFSGRQFSNSRSEMNVSTLELGDSALYLCASSLQGAGELFFGEGSRLTVL.

The chain carries TRBV19 and TRBJ1-4; TRBD1 agrees at 8 bases. Losses at the gene ends were 6 bases for V and 5 bases for J; bases not matched to a gene: 8. The CDR3 consists of 15 residues. The germline V gene has CDR1 LNHDA and CDR2 SQIVND (reference sequence). The chain's CDR3 is CASRPRTGLNEKLFF. CDR3 DNA: TGTGCCAGTAGACCCCGGACAGGGCTAAATGAAAAACTGTTTTTT.

The J gene is TRBJ1-2, the V gene TRBV4-3; a weak D match, TRBD1 (5 bases). Deletions cut 0 bases from V and 8 bases from J, with 13 bases between. The CDR3 is 14 amino acids. Germline assignment: CDR1 LGHNA and CDR2 YSLEER. CDR3 loop: CASSQDLRAGGYTF. The CDR3 DNA follows: TGCGCCAGCAGCCAAGATCTCAGGGCAGGCGGCTACACCTTC.

The V call is TRBV19, the J call TRBJ1-2, with TRBD1 matching 9 bases. Per germline, CDR1 LNHDA and CDR2 SQIVND (reference sequence). Germline trimming cut 9 bases from V and 5 bases from J; bases unmatched to any gene: 7. This CDR3 spans 13 amino acids. The CDR3 nucleotides are TGTGCCAGCTGGACAGGGGTGATGTATGGCTACACCTTC. Protein product: CASWTGVMYGYTF.

The CDR3 region has the DNA TGTGCCTGGAGTGTACCGGGACAGGGAATCAATGAGCAGTTCTTC. Translated, it gives CAWSVPGQGINEQFF. The chain joins TRBV30 to TRBJ2-1; 9 positions match TRBD1. V trimming: 0 bases; J trimming: 6 bases; junction bases outside the gene matches: 6. The CDR3 length is 15 residues. Per germline, CDR1 GTSNPN and CDR2 SVGIG (reference sequence).

This clone was observed a few times. This chain links TRBV19 with TRBJ2-7; TRBD2 might be the D (6 bases). CDR1 and CDR2 (germline): LNHDA, SQIVND (reference sequence). The CDR3 sequence is 15 residues long. V gave up 4 bases and J gave up 2 bases, with 15 bases separating them. CDR3 loop: CASSTGSSGTYEQYF. CDR3 nucleotides: TGTGCCAGTAGTACCGGTAGTAGCGGAACCTACGAGCAGTACTTC.